This is a list of T cell receptor beta chains from one sample in a study of cytomegalovirus exposure and HLA in healthy donors. Profiling relied on immunoSEQ multiplex PCR, and the TCRdb table lists in-frame clones only, not all of them. The table has 65,000 or so clones, 60% to 85% seen once. The sequenced sample consisted of PBMCs. The receptors come from a woman between 35 and 50 years old in good health and CMV-seropositive. Both conserved end residues are part of each CDR3. Clone size is shown for a subset of rows, as once, few, many or a class of expanded clone.

j_gene: TRBJ2-3; v_gene: TRBV10-3; len: 15; abundance: NA; CDR3aa: CAIRPGLAGTDTQYF
j_gene: TRBJ1-6; v_gene: TRBV30; len: 17; abundance: once; CDR3aa: CAWSDARGSSYNSPLHF
j_gene: TRBJ2-5; v_gene: TRBV7-8; len: 15; abundance: NA; CDR3aa: CASRTWTGYQETQYF
j_gene: TRBJ2-2; v_gene: TRBV27; len: 14; abundance: NA; CDR3aa: CASSWGTTAGELFF
j_gene: TRBJ1-1; v_gene: TRBV7-2; len: 16; abundance: once; CDR3aa: CASSFAGGTGVTEAFF
j_gene: TRBJ1-2; v_gene: TRBV16; len: 15; abundance: NA; CDR3aa: CASSLGQGGNYGYTF
j_gene: TRBJ2-7; v_gene: TRBV25-1; len: 14; abundance: NA; CDR3aa: CASSRLAGSYEQYF
j_gene: TRBJ2-7; v_gene: TRBV18; len: 14; abundance: NA; CDR3aa: CASSSSGPGNEQYF
j_gene: TRBJ1-1; v_gene: TRBV9; len: 15; abundance: NA; CDR3aa: CASSVAGFGGTEAFF
j_gene: TRBJ2-2; v_gene: TRBV5-1; len: 15; abundance: NA; CDR3aa: CASRPGQEITGELFF
j_gene: TRBJ2-3; v_gene: TRBV5-1; len: 16; abundance: NA; CDR3aa: CASSSGLAGEPDTQYF
j_gene: TRBJ2-6; v_gene: TRBV4-1; len: 17; abundance: NA; CDR3aa: CASNLGQVRSGANVLTF
j_gene: TRBJ2-3; v_gene: TRBV5-1; len: 15; abundance: few; CDR3aa: CASSLVAGLTDTQYF
j_gene: TRBJ2-3; v_gene: TRBV27; len: 17; abundance: NA; CDR3aa: CASSPLAGRTSTDTQYF
j_gene: TRBJ2-1; v_gene: TRBV5-1; len: 17; abundance: NA; CDR3aa: CASSFGALAGRHNEQFF
j_gene: TRBJ2-5; v_gene: TRBV25-1; len: 16; abundance: NA; CDR3aa: CASSQIGQGLGETQYF
j_gene: TRBJ2-7; v_gene: TRBV7-2; len: 14; abundance: NA; CDR3aa: CASSLRRDLNEQYF
j_gene: TRBJ2-6; v_gene: TRBV14; len: 17; abundance: NA; CDR3aa: CASSQGPGHSGANVLTF
j_gene: TRBJ2-1; v_gene: TRBV5-1; len: 16; abundance: NA; CDR3aa: CASSLAVVAGDNEQFF
j_gene: TRBJ1-6; v_gene: TRBV23-1; len: 16; abundance: NA; CDR3aa: CASRARPSSYNSPLHF
j_gene: TRBJ1-4; v_gene: TRBV18; len: 15; abundance: NA; CDR3aa: CASSPGAGNNEKLFF
j_gene: TRBJ1-2; v_gene: TRBV7-9; len: 13; abundance: NA; CDR3aa: CASSGPGTDGYTF